This entry lists 8 T cell receptor beta chains sequenced from one sample in a study of blood T cell repertoires in COVID-19 (dated by TCRdb to the early 2020s). The library was obtained by the immunoSEQ multiplex PCR assay. What TCRdb holds here is the immuneACCESS table cut down to in-frame rearrangements. Part of the clones is not present; checked against another copy, under half of the missing clones reflect an unresolved V gene, and the others are unexplained. Across this sample there are fewer than 150,000 clones, with 86% seen only once. The ten largest account for approximately 8% of the sample. The sample was peripheral blood. These receptors all stem from a man aged 65 to 79 who had recovered from COVID-19.

This clone was found once. The chain links TRBV4-3 to TRBJ2-3; D not certain. Per germline, CDR1 LGHNA and CDR2 YSLEER. CDR3 length equals 15 residues. With 1 base removed from V and 2 bases from J, the gap between germline ends came to 10 bases. The CDR3 loop is CASSQGVGATDTQYF. The CDR3 DNA reads TGCGCCAGCAGCCAAGGAGTCGGAGCCACAGATACGCAGTATTTT.

In this sample, this clone turned up once. The chain is built from TRBV5-1 and TRBJ1-1; 8 nucleotides line up with TRBD1. With V trimmed by 0 bases and J by 5 bases, 15 bases remained unmatched. CDR1 and CDR2 (germline): SGHRS, YFSETQ. The CDR3 contains 18 residues. As DNA, the CDR3 is TGCGCCAGCAGCTTGGAAGTAGGCCAGGGGGCTTTGTGGACTGAAGCTTTCTTT. Protein sequence: CASSLEVGQGALWTEAFF.

The chain combines TRBV2 with TRBJ2-2; D possibly corresponds to TRBD2 (5 bases). V shed 8 bases and J shed 4 bases, with 17 bases lying between them. This CDR3 spans 15 amino acids. CDR1 and CDR2 (germline): SNHLY, FYNNEI. Here the CDR3 DNA reads TGTGCCAGCGGCAGTCTAGCAGGCGTCACCGGGGAGCTGTTTTTT. This sequence encodes CASGSLAGVTGELFF. Combining the CDR3 with reference TRBV2 and TRBJ2-2 gives the whole variable domain EPEVTQTPSHQVTQMGQEVILRCVPISNHLYFYWYRQILGQKVEFLVSFYNNEISEKSEIFDDQFSVERPDGSNFTLKIRSTKLEDSAMYFCASGSLAGVTGELFFGEGSRLTVL.

The chain is built from TRBV9 and TRBJ2-2; unclear D gene. Germline CDR1 is SGDLS and CDR2 is YYNGEE. The CDR3 covers 16 residues. Between the trimmed V and J ends, which lost 0 bases and 1 base, there was a span of 10 bases. As DNA, the CDR3 is TGTGCCAGCAGCGTAGTTAGAGAATTGAACACCGGGGAGCTGTTTTTT. It codes for CASSVVRELNTGELFF. Full variable domain (missing parts from reference TRBV9 and TRBJ2-2): DSGVTQTPKHLITATGQRVTLRCSPRSGDLSVYWYQQSLDQGLQFLIQYYNGEERAKGNILERFSAQQFPDLHSELNLSSLELGDSALYFCASSVVRELNTGELFFGEGSRLTVL.

The rearrangement joins TRBV5-4 to TRBJ1-5; D is unclear. The length of the CDR3 is 13 residues. Trimming took 0 bases from V and 7 from J, leaving 8 bases between them. CDR1 and CDR2 from the germline V gene are SGHNT and YYREEE (reference sequence). The CDR3 loop is CASSLDSEQPQHF. As DNA, the CDR3 is TGTGCCAGCAGCTTGGACTCGGAGCAGCCCCAGCATTTT.

This CDR3 reads CASTRTGIDTGELFF. The CDR3 DNA follows: TGTGCCAGTACCAGGACAGGGATTGACACCGGGGAGCTGTTTTTT. The genes are TRBV19 and TRBJ2-2, with TRBD1 matching 8 bases. J lost 3 bases, V lost 7 bases, and 7 bases had no gene match. CDR1 is LNHDA, CDR2 SQIVND, per germline (reference sequence). This CDR3 contains 15 residues.

The genes are TRBV2 and TRBJ2-7; TRBD1 aligns across 7 bases. This CDR3 contains 15 residues. Germline-derived CDR1 and CDR2 are SNHLY and FYNNEI. Trimming at V came to 4 bases and at J to 3 bases, leaving 9 bases not matched to a gene. The DNA for the CDR3 is TGTGCCAGCAGTGGGAACAGGGGATGGAGCTACGAGCAGTACTTC. This encodes CASSGNRGWSYEQYF.

Details on this clone: The junction does not match germline at one end; this may be a read error. This chain uses TRBV5-4 with TRBJ2-1; D not resolved. Germline CDR1 is SGHNT and CDR2 is YYREEE (reference sequence). The CDR3 spans 16 residues. CDR3 nucleotides: TGTGCCAGCAGATTGGACCTGGCTAGCTCCTACAATGAGCAGTTCTTC. Its translation: CASRLDLASSYNEQFF. The variable domain in full, completed from reference TRBV5-4 and TRBJ2-1, reads ETGVTQSPTHLIKTRGQQVTLRCSSQSGHNTVSWYQQALGQGPQFIFQYYREEENGRGNFPPRFSGLQFPNYSSELNVNALELDDSALYLCASRLDLASSYNEQFFGPGTRLTVL.